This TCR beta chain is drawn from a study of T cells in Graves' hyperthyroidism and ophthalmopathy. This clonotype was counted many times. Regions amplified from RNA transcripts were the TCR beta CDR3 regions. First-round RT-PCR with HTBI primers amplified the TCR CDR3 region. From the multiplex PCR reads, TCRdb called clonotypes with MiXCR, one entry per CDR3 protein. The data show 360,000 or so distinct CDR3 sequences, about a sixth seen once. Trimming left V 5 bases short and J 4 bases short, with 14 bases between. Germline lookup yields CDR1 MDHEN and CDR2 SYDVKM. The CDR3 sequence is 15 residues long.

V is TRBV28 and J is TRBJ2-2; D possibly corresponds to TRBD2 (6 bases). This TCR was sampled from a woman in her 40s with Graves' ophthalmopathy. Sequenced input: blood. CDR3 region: CASSPSGVRTGELFF. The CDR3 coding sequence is TGTGCCAGCAGTCCCTCGGGAGTTCGCACCGGGGAGCTGTTTTTT.